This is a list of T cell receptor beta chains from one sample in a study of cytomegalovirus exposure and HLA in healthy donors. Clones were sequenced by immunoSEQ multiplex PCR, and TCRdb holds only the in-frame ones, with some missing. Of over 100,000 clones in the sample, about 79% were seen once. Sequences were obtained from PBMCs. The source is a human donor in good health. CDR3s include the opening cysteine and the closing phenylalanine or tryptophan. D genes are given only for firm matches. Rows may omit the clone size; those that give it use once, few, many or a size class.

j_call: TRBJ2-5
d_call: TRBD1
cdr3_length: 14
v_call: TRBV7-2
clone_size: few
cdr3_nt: TGTGCCAGCAGCATACAGGGGCCAGGGGAGACCCAGTACTTC
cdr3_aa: CASSIQGPGETQYF

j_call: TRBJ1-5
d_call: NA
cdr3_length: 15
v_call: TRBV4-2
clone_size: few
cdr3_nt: TGTGCCAGCAGCCAGACGTGGGACTACGATGGGCCCCAGCATTTT
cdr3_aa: CASSQTWDYDGPQHF

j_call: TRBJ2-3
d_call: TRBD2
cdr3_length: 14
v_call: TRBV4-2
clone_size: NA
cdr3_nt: TGTGCCAGCGGTACTAGCGGGGGTGGAGATACGCAGTATTTT
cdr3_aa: CASGTSGGGDTQYF

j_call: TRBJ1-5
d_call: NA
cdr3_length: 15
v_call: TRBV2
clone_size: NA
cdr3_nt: TGTGCCAGCAGTGAAGGAGGGAGCAGCAATCAGCCCCAGCATTTT
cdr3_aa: CASSEGGSSNQPQHF

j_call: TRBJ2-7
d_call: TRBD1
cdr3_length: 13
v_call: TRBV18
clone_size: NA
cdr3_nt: TGTGCCAGCTCCTTAACCGACAGGGACGAGCAGTACTTC
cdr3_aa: CASSLTDRDEQYF

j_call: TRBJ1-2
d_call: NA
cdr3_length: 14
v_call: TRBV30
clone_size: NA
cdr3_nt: TGTGCCTGGAGGGCAGGGTCAATAGACTATGGCTACACCTTC
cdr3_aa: CAWRAGSIDYGYTF

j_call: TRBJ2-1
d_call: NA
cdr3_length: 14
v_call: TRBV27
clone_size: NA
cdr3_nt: TGTGCCAGCAGTTTGGGGAGCTCCTACAATGAGCAGTTCTTC
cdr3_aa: CASSLGSSYNEQFF

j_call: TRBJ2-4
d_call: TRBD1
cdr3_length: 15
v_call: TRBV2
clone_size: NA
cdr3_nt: TGTGCCAGCAGAGATCAACAGGGGGCCAAAAACATTCAGTACTTC
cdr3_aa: CASRDQQGAKNIQYF

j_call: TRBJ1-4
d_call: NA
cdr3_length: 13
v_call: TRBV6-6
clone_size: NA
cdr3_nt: TGTGCCAGCAGTTACTCGAGGGCAGAAAAACTGTTTTTT
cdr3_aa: CASSYSRAEKLFF

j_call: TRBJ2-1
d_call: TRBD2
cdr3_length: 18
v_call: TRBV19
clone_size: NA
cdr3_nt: TGTGCCAGTAGTAGGTTGGGACTAGCGGGAGGGCCGTACAATGAGCAGTTCTTC
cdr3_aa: CASSRLGLAGGPYNEQFF

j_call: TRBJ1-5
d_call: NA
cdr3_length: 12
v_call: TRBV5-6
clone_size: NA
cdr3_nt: TGTGCCAGCAGCTTGCTCAATCAGCCCCAGCATTTT
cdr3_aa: CASSLLNQPQHF

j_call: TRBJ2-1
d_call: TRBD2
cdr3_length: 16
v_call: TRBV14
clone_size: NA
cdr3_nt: TGTGCCAGCAGCCCGCTCCTAGGGCGGGAGGGGAATGAGCAGTTCTTC
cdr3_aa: CASSPLLGREGNEQFF

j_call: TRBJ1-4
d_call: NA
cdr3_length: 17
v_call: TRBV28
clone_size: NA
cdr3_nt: TGTGCCAGCCTTCCGCGGGGCAGGCCGGCAACTAATGAAAAACTGTTTTTT
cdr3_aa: CASLPRGRPATNEKLFF

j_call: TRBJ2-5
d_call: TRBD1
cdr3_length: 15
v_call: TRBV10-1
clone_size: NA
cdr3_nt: TGCGCCAGCAGTGGCGGGACAGGGGGCCTTGGAGAGCAGTACTTC
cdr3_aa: CASSGGTGGLGEQYF

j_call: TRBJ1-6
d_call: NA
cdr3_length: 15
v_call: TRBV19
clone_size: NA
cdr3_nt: TGTGCCAGTAGCTCCTTTTCAGGGGCAAATTCACCCCTCCACTTT
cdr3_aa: CASSSFSGANSPLHF

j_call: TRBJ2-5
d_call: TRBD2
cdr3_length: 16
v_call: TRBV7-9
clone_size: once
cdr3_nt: TGTGCCAGCAGCTCAGGGTCTCTAGCGGTTGGTGAGACCCAGTACTTC
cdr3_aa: CASSSGSLAVGETQYF

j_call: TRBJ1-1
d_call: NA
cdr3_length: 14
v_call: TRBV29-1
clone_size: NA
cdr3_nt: TGCAGCGTTGAAGCCGGGAGGAGGGGTGGGGGGGCTTTCTTT
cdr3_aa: CSVEAGRRGGGAFF

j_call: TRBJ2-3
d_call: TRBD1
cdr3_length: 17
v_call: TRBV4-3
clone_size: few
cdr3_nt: TGCGCCAGCAGCCAAGAGATAAGTACAGGGGGCTCAGATACGCAGTATTTT
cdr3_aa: CASSQEISTGGSDTQYF

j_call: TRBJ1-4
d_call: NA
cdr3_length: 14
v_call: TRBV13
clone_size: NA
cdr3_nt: TGTGCCAGCAGCCCGCGAAGAAGGGGTGAAAAACTGTTTTTT
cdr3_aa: CASSPRRRGEKLFF

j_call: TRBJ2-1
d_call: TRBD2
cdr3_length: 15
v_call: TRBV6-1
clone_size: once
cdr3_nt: TGTGCCAGCAGTGAACAGGGACTAGCGGTTAATGAGCAGTTCTTC
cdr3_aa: CASSEQGLAVNEQFF

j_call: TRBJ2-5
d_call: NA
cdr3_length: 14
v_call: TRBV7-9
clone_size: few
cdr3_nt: TGTGCCAGCAGCGTCTGGGAGGCCCAAGAGACCCAGTACTTC
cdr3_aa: CASSVWEAQETQYF

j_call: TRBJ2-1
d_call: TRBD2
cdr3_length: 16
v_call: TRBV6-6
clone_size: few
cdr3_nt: TGTGCCAGCAGTTACTCGAGGGCGGGAGTGCGCAATGAGCAGTTCTTC
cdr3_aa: CASSYSRAGVRNEQFF

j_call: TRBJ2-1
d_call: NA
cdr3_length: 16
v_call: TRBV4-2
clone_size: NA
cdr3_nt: TGTGCCAGCAGCCAAGAACCTGGGACTGGTTACAATGAGCAGTTCTTC
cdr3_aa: CASSQEPGTGYNEQFF

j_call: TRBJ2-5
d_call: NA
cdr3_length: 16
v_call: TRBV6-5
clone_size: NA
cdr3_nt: TGTGCCAGCAGTTGGTTTGCAGGGGCGAATCAAGAGACCCAGTACTTC
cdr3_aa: CASSWFAGANQETQYF

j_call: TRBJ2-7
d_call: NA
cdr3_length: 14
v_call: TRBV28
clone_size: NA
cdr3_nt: TGTGCCAGCAGACCCATTGCCAGCTCCTACGAGCAGTACTTC
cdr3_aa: CASRPIASSYEQYF

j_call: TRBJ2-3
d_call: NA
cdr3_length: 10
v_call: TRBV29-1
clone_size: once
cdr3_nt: TGCAGCGTTGAAGTAAATACGCAGTATTTT
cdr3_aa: CSVEVNTQYF

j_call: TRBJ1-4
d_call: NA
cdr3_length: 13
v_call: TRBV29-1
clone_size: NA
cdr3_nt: TGCAGCGTTGCCCCACGGACTAATGAAAAACTGTTTTTT
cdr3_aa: CSVAPRTNEKLFF

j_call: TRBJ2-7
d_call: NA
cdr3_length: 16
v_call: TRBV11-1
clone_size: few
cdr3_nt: TGTGCCAGCAGCTTAGCCGATCTGGGCAGCTGGAACGAGCAGTACTTC
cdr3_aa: CASSLADLGSWNEQYF

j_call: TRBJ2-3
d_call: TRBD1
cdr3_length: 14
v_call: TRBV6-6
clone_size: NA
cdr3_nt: TGTGCCAGCAGGCCGGGACAGAGCACAGATACGCAGTATTTT
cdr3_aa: CASRPGQSTDTQYF

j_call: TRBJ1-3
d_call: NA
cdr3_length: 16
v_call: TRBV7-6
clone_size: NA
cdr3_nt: TGTGCCAGCAGCCCAGCGTCCCGGATCTCTGGAAACACCATATATTTT
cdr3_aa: CASSPASRISGNTIYF

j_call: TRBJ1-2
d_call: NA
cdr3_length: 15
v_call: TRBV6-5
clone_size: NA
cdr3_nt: TGTGCCAGCAGTTACTCCGGGGATCTTAACTATGGCTACACCTTC
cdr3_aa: CASSYSGDLNYGYTF

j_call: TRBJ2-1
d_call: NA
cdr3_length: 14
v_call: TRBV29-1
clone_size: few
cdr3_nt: TGCAGCGTGGGACAAAAGAGCTCCTACAATGAGCAGTTCTTC
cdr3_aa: CSVGQKSSYNEQFF

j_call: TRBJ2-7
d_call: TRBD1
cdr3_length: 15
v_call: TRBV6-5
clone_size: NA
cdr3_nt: TGTGCCAGCAGTTACCGACCAGGACAGGGCTACGAGCAGTACTTC
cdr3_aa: CASSYRPGQGYEQYF

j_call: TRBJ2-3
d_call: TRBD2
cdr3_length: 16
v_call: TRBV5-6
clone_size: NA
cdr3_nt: TGTGCCAGCAGCGTAGGGACTAGCGGATTCACAGATACGCAGTATTTT
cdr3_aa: CASSVGTSGFTDTQYF

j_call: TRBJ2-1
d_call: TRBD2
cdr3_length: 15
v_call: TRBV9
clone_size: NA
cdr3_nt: TGTGCCAGCAGCGTAGGTAATAGCGGGATCTATGAGCAGTTCTTC
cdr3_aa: CASSVGNSGIYEQFF

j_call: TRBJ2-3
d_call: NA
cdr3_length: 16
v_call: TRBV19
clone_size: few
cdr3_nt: TGTGCCAGTAGTATAGCGGCTAGACGGCCCACAGATACGCAGTATTTT
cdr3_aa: CASSIAARRPTDTQYF

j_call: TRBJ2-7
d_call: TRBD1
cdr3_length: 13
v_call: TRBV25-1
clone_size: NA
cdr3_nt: TGTGCCAGCAGGGACAGGGTGACCTACGAGCAGTACTTC
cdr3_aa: CASRDRVTYEQYF

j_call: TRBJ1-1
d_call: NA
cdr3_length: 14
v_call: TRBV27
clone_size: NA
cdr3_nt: TGTGCCAGCAGTTCGGGACACTTGAACACTGAAGCTTTCTTT
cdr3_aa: CASSSGHLNTEAFF

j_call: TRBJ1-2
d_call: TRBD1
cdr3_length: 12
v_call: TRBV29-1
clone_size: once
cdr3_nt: TGCAGCGCCGGGACAGGGCGTGATGGCTACACCTTC
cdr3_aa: CSAGTGRDGYTF

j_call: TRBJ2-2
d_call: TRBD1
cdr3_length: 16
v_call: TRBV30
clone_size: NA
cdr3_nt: TGTGCCTGGAGTGTCCCTCGGACAGGGCTCACCGGGGAGCTGTTTTTT
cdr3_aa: CAWSVPRTGLTGELFF

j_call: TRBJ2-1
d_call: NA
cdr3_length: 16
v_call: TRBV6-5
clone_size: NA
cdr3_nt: TGTGCCAGCAGTTACGTCAGTCTGGGCCTCCCCGGCGAGCAGTTCTTC
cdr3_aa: CASSYVSLGLPGEQFF

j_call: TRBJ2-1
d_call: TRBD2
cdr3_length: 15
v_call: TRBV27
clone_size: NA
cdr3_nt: TGTGCCAGCAGGACCGGGACTAGCGGAAACAATGAGCAGTTCTTC
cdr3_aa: CASRTGTSGNNEQFF

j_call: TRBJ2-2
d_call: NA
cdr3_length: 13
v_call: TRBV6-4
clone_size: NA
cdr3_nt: TGTGCCAGCAGCCAGGGGAACACCGGGGAGCTGTTTTTT
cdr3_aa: CASSQGNTGELFF

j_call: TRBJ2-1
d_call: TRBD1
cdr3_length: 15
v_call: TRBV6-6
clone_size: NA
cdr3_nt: TGTGCCAGCAGCCCGGGACAGGGGGGACTAGGAAGACGGTTCTTC
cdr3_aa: CASSPGQGGLGRRFF

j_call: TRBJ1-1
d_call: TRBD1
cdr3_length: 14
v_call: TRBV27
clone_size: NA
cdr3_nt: TGTGCCAGCAGTTTGCGACAGGGGAACACTGAAGCTTTCTTT
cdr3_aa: CASSLRQGNTEAFF

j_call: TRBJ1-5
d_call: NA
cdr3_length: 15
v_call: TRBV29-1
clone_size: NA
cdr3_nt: TGCAGCGTTAAAGGGGAAGGGGGTAGCAATCAGCCCCAGCATTTT
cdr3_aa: CSVKGEGGSNQPQHF

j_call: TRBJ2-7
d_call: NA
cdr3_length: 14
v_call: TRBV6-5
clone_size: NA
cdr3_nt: TGTGCCAGTAAAGTAGACAGACCCCCCTACGAGCAGTACTTC
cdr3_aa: CASKVDRPPYEQYF

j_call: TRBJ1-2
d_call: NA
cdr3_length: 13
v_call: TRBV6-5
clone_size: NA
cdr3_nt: TGTGCCAGCAGACGACAGGTTAACTATGGCTACACCTTC
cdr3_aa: CASRRQVNYGYTF

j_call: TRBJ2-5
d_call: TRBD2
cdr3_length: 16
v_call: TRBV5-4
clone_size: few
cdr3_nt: TGTGCCAGCAGCTTGCCTGCCGTTAGCGGGAGTGAGACCCAGTACTTC
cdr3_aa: CASSLPAVSGSETQYF

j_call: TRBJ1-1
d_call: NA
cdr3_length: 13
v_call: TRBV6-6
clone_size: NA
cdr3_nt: TGTGCCAGCAGTTATCAGGGTGGCACTGAAGCTTTCTTT
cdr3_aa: CASSYQGGTEAFF

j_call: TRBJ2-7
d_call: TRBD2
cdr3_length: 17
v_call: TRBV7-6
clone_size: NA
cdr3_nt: TGTGCCAGCAGCTTATCTTCTAGCGGGGGGTCGTCCTACGAGCAGTACTTC
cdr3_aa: CASSLSSSGGSSYEQYF

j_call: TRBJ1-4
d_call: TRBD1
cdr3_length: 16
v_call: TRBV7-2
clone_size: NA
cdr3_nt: TGTGCCAGCAGCTCTTTGGACAGGGGGCGGGTTGAAAAACTGTTTTTT
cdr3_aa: CASSSLDRGRVEKLFF

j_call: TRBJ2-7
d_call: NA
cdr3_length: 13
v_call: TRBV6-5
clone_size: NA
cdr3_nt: TGTGCCAGCAGTTACGACAGTAGCCGACGACAGTACTTC
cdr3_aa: CASSYDSSRRQYF

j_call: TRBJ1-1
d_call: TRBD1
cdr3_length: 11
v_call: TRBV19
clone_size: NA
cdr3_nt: TGTGCCAGTAGGGACAGGGGAGTAGCTTTCTTT
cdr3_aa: CASRDRGVAFF